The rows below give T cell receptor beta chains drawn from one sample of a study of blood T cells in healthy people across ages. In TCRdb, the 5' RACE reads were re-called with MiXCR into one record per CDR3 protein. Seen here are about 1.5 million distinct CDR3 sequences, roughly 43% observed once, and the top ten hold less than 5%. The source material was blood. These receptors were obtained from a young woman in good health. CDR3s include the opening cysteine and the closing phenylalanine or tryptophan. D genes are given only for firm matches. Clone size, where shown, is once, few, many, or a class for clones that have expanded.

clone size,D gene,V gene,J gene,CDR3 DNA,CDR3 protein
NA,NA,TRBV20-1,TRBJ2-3,TGCAGTGCTATAGTAGGCCCCGGTACGCAGTATTTT,CSAIVGPGTQYF
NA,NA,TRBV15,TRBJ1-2,TGTGCCACCAGCAGAGATCGAACTCCTAACTATGACTACACCTTC,CATSRDRTPNYDYTF
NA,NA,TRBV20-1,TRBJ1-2,TGCAGTGCCATTCCCAGGGGTAACTATGGCTACACCTTC,CSAIPRGNYGYTF
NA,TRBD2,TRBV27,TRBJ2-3,TGTGCCAGCAGTTTTAGTCCCAGCGGGGGGGCTTCAGATACGCAGTATTTT,CASSFSPSGGASDTQYF
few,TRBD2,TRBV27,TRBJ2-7,TGTGCCAGCAGTCATAGCGGGGATAGGAGCTACGAGCAGTACTTC,CASSHSGDRSYEQYF
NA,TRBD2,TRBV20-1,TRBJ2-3,TGCAGTGCTAGACGGACTAGCGGGGGAGGTACGCAGTATTTT,CSARRTSGGGTQYF
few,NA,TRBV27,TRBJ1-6,TGTGCCAGCAGTTTCCTCCCCCGGGGAGATTCACCCCTCCACTTT,CASSFLPRGDSPLHF
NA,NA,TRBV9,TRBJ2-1,TGTGCCAGCACCCACATCGACTCCCTAACCGATGAGCAGTTCTTC,CASTHIDSLTDEQFF
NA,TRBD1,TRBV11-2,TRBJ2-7,TGTGCCAGCAGCCTTCCCTCCTCTTCCGGACAGGCTATCTACGAGCAGTACTTC,CASSLPSSSGQAIYEQYF
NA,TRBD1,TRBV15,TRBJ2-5,TGTGCCACCAGCCGACAGGGGATGATGGAGACCCAGTACTTC,CATSRQGMMETQYF
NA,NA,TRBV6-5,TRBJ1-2,TGTGCCCGCACCCAGGGGTATGACTACACCTTC,CARTQGYDYTF
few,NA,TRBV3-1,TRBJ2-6,TGTGCCAGCAGCCAACTGCACTCTGGGGCCAACGTCCTGACTTTC,CASSQLHSGANVLTF
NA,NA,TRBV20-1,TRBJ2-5,TGCAGTGCTAGAGTTGGGCGGGACTTTGAGGGGACCCAGTACTTC,CSARVGRDFEGTQYF
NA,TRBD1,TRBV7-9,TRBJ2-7,TGTGCCAGCAGCCAGGACAGGTACGCCTACGAGCAGTACTTC,CASSQDRYAYEQYF
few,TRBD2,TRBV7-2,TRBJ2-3,TGTGCCAGCGGTCGGGGGGTGGTGGATACGCAGTATTTT,CASGRGVVDTQYF
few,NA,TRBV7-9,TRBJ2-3,TGTGCCAGCAGCTTAATAGCATCAGATACGCAGTATTTT,CASSLIASDTQYF
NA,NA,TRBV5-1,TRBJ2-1,TGCGCCAGCAGCAAGGGACGGGACAATGAGCAGTTCTTC,CASSKGRDNEQFF
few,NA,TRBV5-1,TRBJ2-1,TGCGCCAGCAGCTTGGTTACCGGGACATCTAACAATGAGCAGTTCTTC,CASSLVTGTSNNEQFF
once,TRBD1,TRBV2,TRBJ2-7,TGTGCCAGCAACCGGGACAGGGGGCCCTCCTACGAGCAGTACTTC,CASNRDRGPSYEQYF
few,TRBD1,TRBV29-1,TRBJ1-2,TGCAGCGTTGAAGAAGCAGGGGGCCGTAACTATGGCTACACCTTC,CSVEEAGGRNYGYTF
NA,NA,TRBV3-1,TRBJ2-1,TGTGCCAGCAGCCAATCAATATATGAGCAGTTCTTC,CASSQSIYEQFF
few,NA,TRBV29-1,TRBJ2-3,TGCAGCGTTAGGGGCGGAGATACGCAGTATTTT,CSVRGGDTQYF
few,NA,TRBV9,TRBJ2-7,TGTGCCAGCAGCGTAAACGTTCTGAGCTCCTACGAGCAGTACTTC,CASSVNVLSSYEQYF
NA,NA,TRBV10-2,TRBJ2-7,TGCGCCAGTCTTGGGGCTAGCTCCTACGAGCAGTACTTC,CASLGASSYEQYF
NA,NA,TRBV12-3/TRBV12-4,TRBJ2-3,TGTGCCAGCAGTTTAGGTCGGGAAGTGCGCACAGATACGCAGTATTTT,CASSLGREVRTDTQYF
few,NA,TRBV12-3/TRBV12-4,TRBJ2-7,TGTGCCAGCAGTTTAAGGGACAAAAGCTCCTACGAGCAGTACTTC,CASSLRDKSSYEQYF
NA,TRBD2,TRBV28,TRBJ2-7,TGTGCCAGCAGTTGCCCTCCTCCCGGGACTAGCGGGATCGCTGGATGGTACAATGAGCAGTACTTC,CASSCPPPGTSGIAGWYNEQYF
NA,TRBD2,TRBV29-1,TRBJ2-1,TGCAGCGTCGTCGGACTAGCGGGCCCCAATGAGCAGTTCTTC,CSVVGLAGPNEQFF
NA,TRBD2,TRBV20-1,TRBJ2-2,TGCAGTGCCCGGACTAGCGAGGCCGGGGAGCTGTTTTTT,CSARTSEAGELFF
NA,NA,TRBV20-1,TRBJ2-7,TGCAGTGCTAGAGATCACAGGAGCTCCTACGAGCAGTACTTC,CSARDHRSSYEQYF
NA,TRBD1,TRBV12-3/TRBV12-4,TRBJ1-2,TGTGCCAGCAGTTTATCCGACAGGGGCGATGGCTACACCTTC,CASSLSDRGDGYTF
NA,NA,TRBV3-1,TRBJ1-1,TGTGCCAGCAGCCTCGGAAGACAGGATGAAGCTTTCTTT,CASSLGRQDEAFF
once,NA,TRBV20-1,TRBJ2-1,TGCTGTGCCTACCGAGCCTACAATGAGCAGTTCTTC,CCAYRAYNEQFF
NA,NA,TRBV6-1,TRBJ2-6,TGTGCCAGCCGGGACGGTGCCAGCTCTGGGGCCAACGTCCTGACTTTC,CASRDGASSGANVLTF
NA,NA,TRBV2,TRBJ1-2,TGTGCCAGCATTGGGTGGGACAACCGAATTAACTATGGCTACACCTTC,CASIGWDNRINYGYTF
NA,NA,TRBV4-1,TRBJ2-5,TGCGCCAGCAGCCAAGCGACTACACAAGAGACCCAGTACTTC,CASSQATTQETQYF
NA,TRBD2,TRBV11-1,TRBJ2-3,TGTGCCAGCAGCCCTATAGCGGGGTTGAATACGCAGTATTTT,CASSPIAGLNTQYF
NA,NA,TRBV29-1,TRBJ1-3,TGCAGCGCCACCATCTCTGGAAACACCATATATTTT,CSATISGNTIYF
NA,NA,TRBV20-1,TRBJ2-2,TGCAGTGCTAGGCGGGACCCCGGGGAGCTGTTTTTT,CSARRDPGELFF
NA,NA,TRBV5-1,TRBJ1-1,TGCGCCAGCAGCGAGGGGACACCCACTGAAGCTTTCTTT,CASSEGTPTEAFF